This T cell receptor beta chain was captured by sequencing in a study of blood T cell repertoires in COVID-19. The V segment lost 8 bases and the J segment 4 bases; nucleotides outside the gene matches: 5. The CDR3 sequence is 14 residues long. CDR1 and CDR2 (germline): LNHNV, YYDKDF (reference sequence). Data came from immunoSEQ multiplex PCR; TCRdb stores just in-frame clones and leaves some out. The sample lists 300,000 or so clones, around 86% occurring once. The rearrangement joins TRBV15 to TRBJ1-5; 10 bases agree with TRBD1. The specimen was PBMCs or T cells enriched from blood (not recorded which). The clonotype was recovered from a woman aged 40-49 years with acute COVID-19. This chain's CDR3 is CATDPGQGNQPQHF. The DNA of the CDR3 is TGTGCCACCGATCCGGGACAGGGGAATCAGCCCCAGCATTTT.